This T cell receptor beta chain was identified in a study of control samples from healthy donors and cancer patients. V lost 1 base and J lost 6, with 20 bases in between. The CDR3 runs 17 residues. Germline values: CDR1 SGHTA, CDR2 FQGNSA. TCRdb keeps only in-frame clones here, not all; method: immunoSEQ multiplex PCR. Among 61,000 or so clones listed, about 90% were seen once. This TCR was recovered from a man aged 55 to 70 with colorectal cancer. This sequence joins TRBV7-2 and TRBJ2-3; D possibly corresponds to TRBD2 (7 bases). Input material: PBMCs. The CDR3 here is CASSLGGGGWPRDTQYF. In DNA form, the CDR3 reads TGTGCCAGCAGCTTAGGGGGCGGGGGCTGGCCCAGGGATACGCAGTATTTT.